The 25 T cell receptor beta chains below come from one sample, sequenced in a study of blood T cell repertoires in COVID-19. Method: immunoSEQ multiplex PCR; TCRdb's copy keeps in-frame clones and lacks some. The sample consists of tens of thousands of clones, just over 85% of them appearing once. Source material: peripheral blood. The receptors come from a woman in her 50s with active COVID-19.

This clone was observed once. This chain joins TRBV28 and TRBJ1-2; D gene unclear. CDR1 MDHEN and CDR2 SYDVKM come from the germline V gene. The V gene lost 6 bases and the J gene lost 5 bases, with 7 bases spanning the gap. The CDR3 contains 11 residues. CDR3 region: CASSHQYGYTF. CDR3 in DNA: TGTGCCAGCAGCCATCAGTATGGCTACACCTTC.

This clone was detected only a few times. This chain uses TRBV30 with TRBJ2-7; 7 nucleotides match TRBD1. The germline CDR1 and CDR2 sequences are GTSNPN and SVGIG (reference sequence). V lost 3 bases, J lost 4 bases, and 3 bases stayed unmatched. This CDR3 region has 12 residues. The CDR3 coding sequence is TGTGCCTGGAGCCTACAGGGGTACGAGCAGTACTTC. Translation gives CAWSLQGYEQYF.

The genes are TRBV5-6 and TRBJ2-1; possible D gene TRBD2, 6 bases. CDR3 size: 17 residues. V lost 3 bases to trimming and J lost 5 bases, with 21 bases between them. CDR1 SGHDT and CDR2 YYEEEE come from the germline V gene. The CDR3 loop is CASSSLQLAVLDNEQFF. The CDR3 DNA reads TGTGCCAGCAGCTCGCTCCAACTAGCCGTATTGGACAATGAGCAGTTCTTC.

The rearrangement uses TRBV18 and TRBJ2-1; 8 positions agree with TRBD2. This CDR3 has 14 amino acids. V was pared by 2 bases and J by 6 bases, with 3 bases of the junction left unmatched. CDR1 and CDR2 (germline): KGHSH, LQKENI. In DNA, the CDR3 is TGTGCCAGCTCACCAGGACTAGCCGGCAATGAGCAGTTCTTC. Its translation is CASSPGLAGNEQFF.

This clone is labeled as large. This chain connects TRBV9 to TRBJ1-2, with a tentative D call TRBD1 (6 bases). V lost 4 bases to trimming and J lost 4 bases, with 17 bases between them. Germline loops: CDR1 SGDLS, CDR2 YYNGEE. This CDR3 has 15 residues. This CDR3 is CASSNTQGFGYGYTF. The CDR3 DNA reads TGTGCCAGCAGCAATACGCAGGGGTTCGGCTATGGCTACACCTTC.

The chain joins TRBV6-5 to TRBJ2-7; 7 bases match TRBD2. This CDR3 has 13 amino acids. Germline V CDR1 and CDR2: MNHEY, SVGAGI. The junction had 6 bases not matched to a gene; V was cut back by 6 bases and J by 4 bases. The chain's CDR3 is CASRGGLLYEQYF. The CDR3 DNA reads TGTGCCAGCAGGGGGGGGTTACTTTACGAGCAGTACTTC.

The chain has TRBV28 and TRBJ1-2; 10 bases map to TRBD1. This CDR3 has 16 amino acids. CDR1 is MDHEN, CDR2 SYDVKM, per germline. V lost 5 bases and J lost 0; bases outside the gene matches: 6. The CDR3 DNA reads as TGTGCCAGCAGTGATACCGGGACAGGGGCTAACTATGGCTACACCTTC. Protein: CASSDTGTGANYGYTF.

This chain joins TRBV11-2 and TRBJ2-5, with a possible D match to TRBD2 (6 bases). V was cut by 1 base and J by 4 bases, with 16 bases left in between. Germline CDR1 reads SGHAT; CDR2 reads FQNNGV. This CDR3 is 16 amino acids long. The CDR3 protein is CASSLGVGGVGETQYF. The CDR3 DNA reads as TGTGCCAGCAGCTTAGGGGTGGGCGGGGTCGGAGAGACCCAGTACTTC.

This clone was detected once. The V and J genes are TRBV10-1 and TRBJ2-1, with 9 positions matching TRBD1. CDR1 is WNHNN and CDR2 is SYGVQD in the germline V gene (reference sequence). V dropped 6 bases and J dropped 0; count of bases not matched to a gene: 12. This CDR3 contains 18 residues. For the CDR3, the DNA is TGCGCCAGCAGCGGGGGACAGGGCCGGGTCGGCTCCTACAATGAGCAGTTCTTC. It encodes CASSGGQGRVGSYNEQFF.

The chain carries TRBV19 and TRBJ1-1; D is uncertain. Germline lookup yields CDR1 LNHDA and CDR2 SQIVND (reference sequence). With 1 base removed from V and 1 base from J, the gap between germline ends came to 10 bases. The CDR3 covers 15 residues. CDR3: CASSIASSPNTEAFF. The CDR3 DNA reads TGTGCCAGTAGTATAGCCAGTTCCCCGAACACTGAAGCTTTCTTT.

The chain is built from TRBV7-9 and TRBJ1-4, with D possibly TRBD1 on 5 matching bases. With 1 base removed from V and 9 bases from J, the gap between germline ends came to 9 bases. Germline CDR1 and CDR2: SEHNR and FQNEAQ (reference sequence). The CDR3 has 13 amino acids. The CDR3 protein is CASSLDGGKKLFF. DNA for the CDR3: TGTGCCAGCAGCTTAGATGGGGGGAAAAAACTGTTTTTT.

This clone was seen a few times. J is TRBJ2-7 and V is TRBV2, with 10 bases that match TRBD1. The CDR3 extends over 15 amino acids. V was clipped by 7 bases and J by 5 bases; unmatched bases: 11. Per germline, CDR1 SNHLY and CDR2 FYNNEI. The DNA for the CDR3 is TGTGCCAGCAAAGGGCCAGGACAGGGGGTCAACGAGCAGTACTTC. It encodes CASKGPGQGVNEQYF.

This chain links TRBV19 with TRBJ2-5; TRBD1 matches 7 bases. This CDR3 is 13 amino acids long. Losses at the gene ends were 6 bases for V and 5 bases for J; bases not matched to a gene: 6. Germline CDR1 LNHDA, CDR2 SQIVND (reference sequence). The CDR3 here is CASSLGGGETQYF. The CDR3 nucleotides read TGTGCCAGTAGCCTAGGGGGCGGGGAGACCCAGTACTTC. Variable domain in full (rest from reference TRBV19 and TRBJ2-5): DGGITQSPKYLFRKEGQNVTLSCEQNLNHDAMYWYRQDPGQGLRLIYYSQIVNDFQKGDIAEGYSVSREKKESFPLTVTSAQKNPTAFYLCASSLGGGETQYFGPGTRLLVL.

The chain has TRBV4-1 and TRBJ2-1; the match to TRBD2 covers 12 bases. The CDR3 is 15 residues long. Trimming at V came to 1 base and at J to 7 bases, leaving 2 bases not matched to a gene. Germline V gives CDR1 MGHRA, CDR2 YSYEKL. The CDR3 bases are TGCGCCAGCAGCCAAGTGACTAGCGGGAGAAATGAGCAGTTCTTC. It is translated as CASSQVTSGRNEQFF.

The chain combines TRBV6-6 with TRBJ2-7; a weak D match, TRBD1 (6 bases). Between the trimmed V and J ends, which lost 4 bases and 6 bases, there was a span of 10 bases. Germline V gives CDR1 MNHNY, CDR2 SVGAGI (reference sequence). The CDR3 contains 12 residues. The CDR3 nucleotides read TGTGCCAGCAGTTCCACAGGGCTCGAGCAGTACTTC. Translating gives CASSSTGLEQYF.

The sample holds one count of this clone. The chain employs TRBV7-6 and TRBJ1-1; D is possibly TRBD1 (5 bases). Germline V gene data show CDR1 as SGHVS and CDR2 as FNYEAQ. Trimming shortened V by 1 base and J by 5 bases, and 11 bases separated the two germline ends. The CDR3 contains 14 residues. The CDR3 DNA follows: TGTGCCAGCAGCTTAGGAGGAAAGGGGACTGAAGCTTTCTTT. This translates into CASSLGGKGTEAFF.

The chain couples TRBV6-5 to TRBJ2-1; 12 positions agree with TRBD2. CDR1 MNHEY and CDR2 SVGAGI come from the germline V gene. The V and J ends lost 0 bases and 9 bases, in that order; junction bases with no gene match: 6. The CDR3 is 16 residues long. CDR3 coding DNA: TGTGCCAGCAGTTACTCGTACGAGACTAGCGGGGGTGAGCAGTTCTTC. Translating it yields CASSYSYETSGGEQFF.

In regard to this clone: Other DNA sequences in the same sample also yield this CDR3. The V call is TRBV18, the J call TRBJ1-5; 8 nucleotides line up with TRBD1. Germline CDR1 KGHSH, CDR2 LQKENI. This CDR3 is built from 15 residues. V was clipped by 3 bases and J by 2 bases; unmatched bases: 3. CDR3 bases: TGTGCCAGCTCACCTGGACAGGGTGGCAATCAGCCCCAGCATTTT. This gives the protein CASSPGQGGNQPQHF.

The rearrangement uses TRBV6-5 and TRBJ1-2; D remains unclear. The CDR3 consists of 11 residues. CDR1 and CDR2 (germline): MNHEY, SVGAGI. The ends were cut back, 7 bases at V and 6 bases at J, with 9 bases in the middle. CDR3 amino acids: CASTRGDGYTF. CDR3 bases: TGTGCCAGCACCCGAGGAGATGGCTACACCTTC.

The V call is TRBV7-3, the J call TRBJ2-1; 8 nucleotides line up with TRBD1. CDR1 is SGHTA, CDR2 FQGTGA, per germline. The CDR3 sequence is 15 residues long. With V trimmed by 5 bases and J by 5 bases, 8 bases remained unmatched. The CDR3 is CASSLGQGQDNEQFF. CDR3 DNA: TGTGCCAGCAGCCTAGGACAGGGCCAAGACAATGAGCAGTTCTTC.

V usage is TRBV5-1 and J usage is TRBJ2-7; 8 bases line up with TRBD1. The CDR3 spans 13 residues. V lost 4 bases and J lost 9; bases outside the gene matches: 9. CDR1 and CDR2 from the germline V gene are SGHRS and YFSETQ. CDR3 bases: TGCGCCAGCAGCAGCCAGGACAGGGTCGGGCAGTACTTC. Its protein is CASSSQDRVGQYF.

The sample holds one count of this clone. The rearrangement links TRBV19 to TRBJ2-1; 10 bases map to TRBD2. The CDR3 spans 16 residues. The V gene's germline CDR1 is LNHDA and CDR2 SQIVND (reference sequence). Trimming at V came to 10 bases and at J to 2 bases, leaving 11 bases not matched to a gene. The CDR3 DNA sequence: TGTGCCACGGCTAGCGGGAGTGCCTGGGCCTACAATGAGCAGTTCTTC. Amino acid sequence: CATASGSAWAYNEQFF.

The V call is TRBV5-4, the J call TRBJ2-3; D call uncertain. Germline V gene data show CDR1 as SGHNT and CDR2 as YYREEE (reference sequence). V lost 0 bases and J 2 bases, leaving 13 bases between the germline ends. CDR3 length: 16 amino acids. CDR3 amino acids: CASSLDPRVDTDTQYF. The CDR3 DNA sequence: TGTGCCAGCAGCTTGGATCCGCGCGTAGACACAGATACGCAGTATTTT.

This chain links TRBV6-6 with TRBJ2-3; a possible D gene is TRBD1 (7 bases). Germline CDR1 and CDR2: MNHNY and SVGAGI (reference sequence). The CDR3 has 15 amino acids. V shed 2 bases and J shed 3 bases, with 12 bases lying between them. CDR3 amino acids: CASSYSRGETDTQYF. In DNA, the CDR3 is TGTGCCAGCAGTTACAGCAGGGGGGAGACAGATACGCAGTATTTT.

DNA of the CDR3: TGTGCCTGGTCAAGGGGGCTCGGCTATGGCTACACCTTC. Encoded protein: CAWSRGLGYGYTF. The chain couples TRBV30 to TRBJ1-2; 7 bases align to TRBD1. This CDR3 is built from 13 residues. Germline CDR1 GTSNPN, CDR2 SVGIG (reference sequence). J gave up 4 bases and V 5 bases, and 7 bases lay outside the gene matches.